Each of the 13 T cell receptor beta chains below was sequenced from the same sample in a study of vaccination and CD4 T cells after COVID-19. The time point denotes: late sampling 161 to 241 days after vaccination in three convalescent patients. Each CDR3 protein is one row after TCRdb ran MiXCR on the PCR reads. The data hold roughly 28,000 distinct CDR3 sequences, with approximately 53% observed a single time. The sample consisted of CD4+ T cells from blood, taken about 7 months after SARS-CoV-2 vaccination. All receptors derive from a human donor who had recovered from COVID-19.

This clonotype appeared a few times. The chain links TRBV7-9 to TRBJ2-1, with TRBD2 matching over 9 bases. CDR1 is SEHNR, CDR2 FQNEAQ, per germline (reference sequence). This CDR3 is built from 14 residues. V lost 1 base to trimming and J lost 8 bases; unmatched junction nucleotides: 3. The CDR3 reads CASSLGTSDYEQFF. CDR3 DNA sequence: TGTGCCAGCAGCTTAGGGACTAGCGATTATGAGCAGTTCTTC.

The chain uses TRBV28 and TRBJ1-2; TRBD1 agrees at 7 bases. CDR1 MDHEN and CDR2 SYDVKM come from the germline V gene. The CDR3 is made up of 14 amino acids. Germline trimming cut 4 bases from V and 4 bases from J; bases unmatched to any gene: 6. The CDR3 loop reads CASSYGSGGYGYTF. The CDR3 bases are TGTGCCAGCAGTTACGGCTCAGGGGGCTATGGCTACACCTTC.

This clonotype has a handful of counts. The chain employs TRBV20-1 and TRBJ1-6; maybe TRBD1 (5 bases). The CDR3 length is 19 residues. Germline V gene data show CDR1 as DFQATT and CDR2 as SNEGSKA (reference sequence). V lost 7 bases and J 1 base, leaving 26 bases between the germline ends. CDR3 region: CSGGEFRRARRSYNSPLHF. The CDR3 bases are TGCAGTGGAGGGGAATTTCGCAGGGCCAGGAGGTCCTATAATTCACCCCTCCACTTT.

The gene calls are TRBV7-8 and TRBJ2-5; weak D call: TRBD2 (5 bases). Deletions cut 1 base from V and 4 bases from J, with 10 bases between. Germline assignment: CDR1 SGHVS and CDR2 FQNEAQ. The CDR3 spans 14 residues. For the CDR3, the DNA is TGTGCCAGCAGCTTAGAAGAAGGGAGAGAGACCCAGTACTTC. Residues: CASSLEEGRETQYF.

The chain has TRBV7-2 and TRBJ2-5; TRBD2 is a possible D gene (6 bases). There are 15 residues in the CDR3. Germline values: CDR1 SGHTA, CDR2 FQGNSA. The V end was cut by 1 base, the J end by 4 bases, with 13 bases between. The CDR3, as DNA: TGTGCCAGCAGCTTAGTCGGCGGGATGGGAGAGACCCAGTACTTC. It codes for CASSLVGGMGETQYF.

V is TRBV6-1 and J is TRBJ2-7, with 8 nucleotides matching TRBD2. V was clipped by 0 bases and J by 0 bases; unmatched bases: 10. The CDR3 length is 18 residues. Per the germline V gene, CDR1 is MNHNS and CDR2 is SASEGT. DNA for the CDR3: TGTGCCAGCAGTGAAGCAGGGGTGACTAGCGCGATCTCCTACGAGCAGTACTTC. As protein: CASSEAGVTSAISYEQYF.

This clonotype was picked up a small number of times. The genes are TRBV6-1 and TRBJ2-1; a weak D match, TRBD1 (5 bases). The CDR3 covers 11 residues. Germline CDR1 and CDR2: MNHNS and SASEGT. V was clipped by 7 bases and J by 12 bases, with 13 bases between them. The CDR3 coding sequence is TGTGCCAGCATAGGGGCAAACGGGCAGTTCTTC. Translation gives CASIGANGQFF.

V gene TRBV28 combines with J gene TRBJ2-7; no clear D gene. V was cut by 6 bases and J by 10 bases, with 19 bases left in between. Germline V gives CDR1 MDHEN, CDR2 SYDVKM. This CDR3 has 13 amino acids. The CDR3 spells CASSTTQTADQYF. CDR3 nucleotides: TGTGCCAGCAGCACCACCCAGACCGCCGACCAGTACTTC.

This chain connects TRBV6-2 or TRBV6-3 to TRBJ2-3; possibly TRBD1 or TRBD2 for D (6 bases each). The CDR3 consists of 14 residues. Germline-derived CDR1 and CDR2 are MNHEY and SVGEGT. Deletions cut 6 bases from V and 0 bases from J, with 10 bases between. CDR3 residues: CASRLGGSTDTQYF. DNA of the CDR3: TGTGCCAGCAGGCTAGGGGGGAGCACAGATACGCAGTATTTT.

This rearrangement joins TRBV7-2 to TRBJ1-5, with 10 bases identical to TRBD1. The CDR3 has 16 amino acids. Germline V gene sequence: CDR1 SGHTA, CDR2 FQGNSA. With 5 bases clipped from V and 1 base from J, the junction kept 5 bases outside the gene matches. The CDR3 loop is CASSPGTGVSNQPQHF. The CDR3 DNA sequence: TGTGCCAGCAGCCCGGGGACAGGGGTGAGCAATCAGCCCCAGCATTTT.

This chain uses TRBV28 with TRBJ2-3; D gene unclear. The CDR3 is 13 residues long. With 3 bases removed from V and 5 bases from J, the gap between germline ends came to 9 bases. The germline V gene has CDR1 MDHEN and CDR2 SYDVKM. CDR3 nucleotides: TGTGCCAGCAGTTTGGGTTTAGTAGATACGCAGTATTTT. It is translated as CASSLGLVDTQYF. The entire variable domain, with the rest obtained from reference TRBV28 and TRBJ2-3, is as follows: DVKVTQSSRYLVKRTGEKVFLECVQDMDHENMFWYRQDPGLGLRLIYFSYDVKMKEKGDIPEGYSVSREKKERFSLILESASTNQTSMYLCASSLGLVDTQYFGPGTRLTVL.

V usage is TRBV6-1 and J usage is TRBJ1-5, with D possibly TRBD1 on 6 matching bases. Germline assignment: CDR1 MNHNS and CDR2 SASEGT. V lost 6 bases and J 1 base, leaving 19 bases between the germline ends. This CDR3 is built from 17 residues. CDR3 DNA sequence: TGTGCCAGCAGCATGGTTAAGGGGGGTCTAAGCAATCAGCCCCAGCATTTT. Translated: CASSMVKGGLSNQPQHF.

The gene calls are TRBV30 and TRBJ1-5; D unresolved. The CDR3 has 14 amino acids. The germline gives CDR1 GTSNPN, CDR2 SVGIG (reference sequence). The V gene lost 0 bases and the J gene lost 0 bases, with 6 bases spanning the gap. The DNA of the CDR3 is TGTGCCTGGAGTGTAGGGAATAGCAATCAGCCCCAGCATTTT. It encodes CAWSVGNSNQPQHF.